This TCR beta chain came from a study of Graves' ophthalmopathy and Graves' hyperthyroidism. Each donor who had ophthalmopathy showed moderate-to-severe activity, a CAS of ≥3, a NOSPECS of ≥4, and a duration under 3 months. Amplifying from RNA transcripts, the study obtained TCR beta CDR3 regions. The workflow started with a first-round RT-PCR run with HTBI primers and then moved on to a second-round multiplex PCR. From the multiplex PCR reads, TCRdb called clonotypes with MiXCR, one entry per CDR3 protein. The table lists about 740,000 distinct CDR3 sequences, 35% to 50% of them singletons. This clonotype was counted at least ten times. The CDR3 extends over 11 amino acids. Per germline, CDR1 MNHNS and CDR2 SASEGT. The trim removed 7 bases at V and 12 bases at J, leaving 9 bases unmatched.

This chain joins TRBV6-1 and TRBJ2-7; 7 positions agree with TRBD1. The receptor comes from an adult man with Graves' ophthalmopathy. Sequenced: peripheral blood. The CDR3 nucleotides read TGTGCCAGCACCTTCGACAGGGCATGGTACTTC. Protein product: CASTFDRAWYF.